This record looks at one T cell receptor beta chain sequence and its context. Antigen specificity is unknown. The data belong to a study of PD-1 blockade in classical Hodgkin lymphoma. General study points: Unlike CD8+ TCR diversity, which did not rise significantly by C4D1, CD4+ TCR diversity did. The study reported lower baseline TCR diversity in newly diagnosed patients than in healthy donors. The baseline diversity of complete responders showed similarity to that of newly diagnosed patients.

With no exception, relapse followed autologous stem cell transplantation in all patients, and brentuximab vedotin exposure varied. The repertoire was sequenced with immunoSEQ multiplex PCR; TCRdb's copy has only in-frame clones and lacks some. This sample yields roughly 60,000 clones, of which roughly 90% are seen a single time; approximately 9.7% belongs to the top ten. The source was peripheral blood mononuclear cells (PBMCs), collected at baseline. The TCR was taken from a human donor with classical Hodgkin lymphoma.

The CDR3 sequence is CASSLYGPAPTEAFF. The DNA of the CDR3 is TGTGCCAGCAGCTTGTACGGGCCGGCCCCCACTGAAGCTTTCTTT. The rearrangement uses TRBV5-4 and TRBJ1-1; no clear D. This CDR3 is built from 15 residues. The germline V gene has CDR1 SGHNT and CDR2 YYREEE (reference sequence). Between the trimmed V and J ends, which lost 1 base and 4 bases, there was a span of 14 bases.